The text below deals with one TCR beta chain. Time point in this sample: cycle 4 day 1 (C4D1), after less than 7 weeks of nivolumab. Each patient relapsed following autologous stem cell transplantation, and prior brentuximab vedotin exposure differed. V lost 0 bases, J lost 3 bases, and 9 bases lay in between. CDR3 length: 13 amino acids. The germline CDR1 and CDR2 sequences are GTSNPN and SVGIG (reference sequence). This entry is derived from a study of PD-1 blockade in classical Hodgkin lymphoma. Produced via immunoSEQ multiplex PCR; TCRdb's table is partial and in-frame only. The sample shows 75,000 to 100,000 clones, about 93% of them seen only once.

The sequence was collected from a human donor with classical Hodgkin lymphoma. Material: peripheral blood mononuclear cells (PBMCs), obtained before the fourth cycle of nivolumab. The chain has TRBV30 and TRBJ2-7; D not resolved. CDR3 nucleotide sequence: TGTGCCTGGAGTGTGGCCGGTAGCTACGAGCAGTACTTC. It encodes CAWSVAGSYEQYF.